This T cell receptor (beta chain) emerged from a study of cytomegalovirus exposure and HLA in healthy donors. General study points: The study had only CMV serostatus as immune exposure information.

As to this clone: Its antigen is not identified.

Both 60 Vbeta primers and 13 Jbeta primers went into the PCR. Sequencing used immunoSEQ multiplex PCR; TCRdb keeps in-frame clones, though not all of them. The sample lists approximately 150,000 clones, more than 75% occurring once. This CDR3 has 16 residues. The germline gives CDR1 ENHRY, CDR2 SYGVKD. V lost 2 bases and J lost 2, with 10 bases in between. Sequencing used PBMCs. The chain carries TRBV10-3 and TRBJ2-6; D perhaps matches TRBD1 (5 bases). The clonotype comes from a middle-aged man in good health and CMV-seronegative. CDR3 in amino acids: CAISEPAGTGANVLTF. The CDR3 nucleotides are TGTGCCATCAGTGAGCCAGCAGGGACTGGGGCCAACGTCCTGACTTTC.